The clone carrying this TCR beta chain was observed a handful of times. Its target is unknown. Carried by the TCR beta cDNA libraries were unique molecular identifiers. With roughly 1 to 11 million T cells as the source, a few hundred thousand cDNA molecules resulted. TCRdb re-called the PCR reads through MiXCR, storing one row per CDR3 protein. The sample has roughly 580,000 distinct CDR3 sequences; roughly 40% are singletons. This sample is drawn from a study of post-analysis software for immune sequencing data. General observations from the study: A handful of TRBV segments, including TRBV5-6, TRBV5-1 and TRBV20-1, were more frequent in patients than controls. Strong co-clustering by F measure was evident for samples that had been prepared in the same batch. Controls' normalized Chao1 diversity significantly exceeded that of multiple sclerosis patients.

The CDR3 is made up of 13 amino acids. The V gene lost 9 bases and the J gene lost 10 bases, with 18 bases spanning the gap. CDR1 MDHEN and CDR2 SYDVKM come from the germline V gene. Source material: blood. This receptor was identified in a girl under 18 with multiple sclerosis. The chain has TRBV28 and TRBJ1-4; D ambiguous. The CDR3 sequence is CASESPATRKLFF. Here the CDR3 DNA reads TGTGCCAGTGAAAGTCCAGCGACTAGAAAACTGTTTTTT.